The present TCR beta chain was sequenced within a study of hypomethylating agent response in myelodysplastic syndrome. In the study overall: Patients received azacitidine (about 70% of the 11) or decitabine (3 of 11). Six or seven patients responded with complete response or hematologic improvement; four or five did not. Most often mutated was TET2, found in about 50% of the 11 patients. Study-wide points: Only about a dozen patients were analyzed in this small cohort.

Only in-frame clones appear in the TCRdb table, and some are missing; sequencing was by immunoSEQ multiplex PCR. The table includes several thousand clones, about nine tenths detected once. Points on this clone: No antigen is known for it.

The CDR3 runs 15 residues. CDR1 and CDR2 from the germline V gene are ENHRY and SYGVKD. The V segment lost 3 bases and the J segment 5 bases; nucleotides outside the gene matches: 9. Source: bone marrow, taken before or after starting hypomethylating agent treatment for myelodysplastic syndrome (not recorded which). This clonotype was obtained from a human donor with myelodysplastic syndrome. The chain combines TRBV10-3 with TRBJ2-5; 7 positions match TRBD1. CDR3 amino acids: CAISDRDSKAETQYF. For the CDR3, the DNA is TGTGCCATCAGTGACCGGGACAGTAAGGCGGAGACCCAGTACTTC.